The present T cell receptor beta chain was sequenced within a study of T cells in Graves' hyperthyroidism and ophthalmopathy (dated by TCRdb to about 2019). The study in broad terms: Peripheral blood was collected at initial diagnosis, before any treatment. Prospective prediction of ophthalmopathy was tested in an independent validation cohort of 18 to 20 hyperthyroidism patients and some 17 patients who later progressed to ophthalmopathy. A discovery cohort of about a hundred patients, roughly 40 with Graves' ophthalmopathy and under 60 with stable Graves' hyperthyroidism, was used to find distinguishing TCR V-J signatures. The 75 to 100 discovery patients were randomly split 7:3 into training and test sets. After blood sampling, hyperthyroidism patients were treated with methimazole at a starting dose of 30 mg daily, and ophthalmopathy patients were treated with high-dose intravenous methylprednisolone. The paper reports TCR Vbeta CDR3 sequencing of approximately 140 peripheral blood samples: under 45 ophthalmopathy, some 80 hyperthyroidism and about 17 progressor patients. Thyroid tissue and blood T-cell repertoires from several Graves' hyperthyroidism patients were also compared in the study. Results the study describes overall, beyond this receptor: Ophthalmopathy was separated from stable hyperthyroidism by a 13 V-J signature model, with over 85% sensitivity and about 81% specificity obtained in cross-validation and 80%/75% obtained in testing. In validation, the model predicted progression to ophthalmopathy a median of roughly six months before onset, with approximately 70% sensitivity and almost 75% specificity. Most expanded thyroid clonotypes (frequency above 0.001) were also detected in blood, a finding suggesting that blood repertoires may reflect thyroid immune responses. Sample size was not statistically predetermined, and investigators were not blinded to group allocation.

The TCR beta CDR3 regions were amplified from the RNA transcripts. The TCR CDR3 was subjected to a first round of RT-PCR using the HTBI primer set and the Qiagen OneStep RT-PCR kit. Libraries were constructed in a second round of multiplex PCR, after which size selection and purification were performed. Paired-end sequencing of the libraries was performed with 100 bp reads on an Illumina HiSeq2000. The study's processing was this. SOAPnuke was used to process the raw data, throwing out any read that contained adapters or uncalled bases, had a mean Phred below 15, or lacked an exact constant-primer or identifier match. High-quality paired reads were merged using COPE v1.2.5, and each unique nucleotide sequence was defined as a clonotype. Clonotypes were aligned to IMGT TRBV, TRBD and TRBJ reference segments using MiTCR v1.1. The analysis included only V-J combinations with a frequency above 0.0001, which together covered approximately 99% of the repertoires. The TCS score was defined as the ratio of F50 (clonal expansion) to E x V (chaos), calculated using BLOSUM62-based TCRdist between CDR3 peptides within each V-J. Welch's t-statistics and random forest reduced fewer than 600 V-J features to 10 to 15, which were used in a naive Bayes classifier (R e1071). TCRdb applied fastp at Q25 and MiXCR to the public reads, then kept only in-frame beta chains. All rows with the same CDR3 protein become a single entry with the most common DNA and genes. These V and J calls originate from TCRdb's pipeline instead of the authors' own analysis. The sample contains approximately 300,000 distinct CDR3 sequences, approximately 17% of them found a single time. The ten biggest clones cover around 33% of the sample.

Stable Graves' hyperthyroidism was defined as the absence of progression to ophthalmopathy over 18 months of follow-up. Hyperthyroidism patients were aged 18 to 65 years and newly diagnosed, with disease duration of less than 2 months. The study excluded patients with uncontrolled infections, other autoimmune diseases, pregnancy or lactation. Clinical symptoms, serum thyroxine and TRAb, thyroid ultrasound, and orbital computed tomography formed the basis for the diagnoses. PBMCs were isolated from approximately 10 ml of fresh peripheral blood by Ficoll-Paque density gradient centrifugation. Trizol reagent was used to extract total RNA, and RNA quality was then checked on an Agilent 2100 Bioanalyzer. This clonotype turned up a few times. No antigen is known for it. Qualities for individual bases were not recorded, and no much larger clone is one base off. The sample taken for sequencing was blood. The clonotype originates from a man aged 30-40 years with Graves' hyperthyroidism.

The nucleotides read TGCGCCAGCAGCATACAGACCCCCGGCCCAGACGGGCAGTACTTC. This sequence encodes CASSIQTPGPDGQYF. Recombination linked TRBV5-1 to TRBJ2-7; the D gene is not confidently resolved. Between the V and J ends, shortened by 4 bases and 9 bases respectively, the junction contains 23 bases. According to the germline V gene, CDR1 reads SGHRS and CDR2 reads YFSETQ. The CDR3 goes from the cysteine to the phenylalanine over 15 residues. Solely the CDR3 DNA is kept, with 45 bases framed from the first base.